Sequencing of this T cell receptor beta chain was carried out in a study of PD-1 blockade in classical Hodgkin lymphoma. The repertoire was sequenced with immunoSEQ multiplex PCR; TCRdb's copy has only in-frame clones and lacks some. The data hold 32,000 or so clones, with about 85% observed a single time. V shed 6 bases and J shed 0 bases, with 8 bases lying between them. Germline V gene sequence: CDR1 WNHNN, CDR2 SYGVQD (reference sequence). This CDR3 is 13 amino acids long. Described time point: cycle 4 day 1 (C4D1), after less than seven weeks of nivolumab. Relapse was seen in all patients after autologous stem cell transplantation, and brentuximab vedotin exposure was variable. With magnetic negative selection, CD4+ T cells were purified from PBMCs that had been thawed.

This clonotype was sampled from a human donor with classical Hodgkin lymphoma. The input for sequencing was CD4+ T cells from blood, taken before the fourth cycle of nivolumab. The chain has TRBV10-1 and TRBJ1-1; tentatively, D is TRBD1 (6 bases). CDR3 nucleotide sequence: TGCGCCAGCAGGAGGGGGATGAACACTGAAGCTTTCTTT. Protein sequence: CASRRGMNTEAFF.